The 5 T cell receptor beta chains listed next were all sequenced from one sample in a study of cytomegalovirus exposure and HLA in healthy donors. The PCR was carried out with 60 Vbeta primers and 13 Jbeta primers. TCRdb keeps only in-frame clones here, not all; method: immunoSEQ multiplex PCR. The repertoire holds about 190,000 clones, with 60% to 85% as singletons. The sequencing sample was made of PBMCs. These receptors all come from a woman younger than 35 in good health and CMV-seronegative.

The chain links TRBV6-5 to TRBJ2-5, with 9 bases that match TRBD2. The CDR3 totals 15 residues. With 1 base clipped from V and 5 bases from J, the junction kept 5 bases outside the gene matches. Germline V CDR1 and CDR2: MNHEY, SVGAGI. CDR3 in amino acids: CASSYLGGGAETQYF. CDR3 in DNA: TGTGCCAGCAGTTACTTGGGCGGGGGGGCCGAGACCCAGTACTTC.

The rearrangement joins TRBV6-6 to TRBJ1-5; 11 bases align to TRBD1. V dropped 6 bases and J dropped 4; count of bases not matched to a gene: 8. In germline, CDR1 is MNHNY, CDR2 SVGAGI (reference sequence). The CDR3 contains 16 residues. The CDR3 loop reads CASRPPGQGGNQPQHF. CDR3 DNA: TGTGCCAGCAGGCCGCCGGGACAGGGGGGGAATCAGCCCCAGCATTTT.

The J gene is TRBJ2-1, the V gene TRBV19; 7 bases fit TRBD1. Per germline, CDR1 LNHDA and CDR2 SQIVND (reference sequence). The CDR3 spans 14 residues. V shed 5 bases, J shed 7 bases, and the junction held 8 bases outside the gene matches. The CDR3 protein is CASSLLQGRNEQFF. For the CDR3, the DNA is TGTGCCAGTAGTCTCTTACAGGGGCGGAATGAGCAGTTCTTC.

J is TRBJ2-5 and V is TRBV27; 8 bases are a match to TRBD2. The CDR3 runs 16 residues. Per the germline V gene, CDR1 is MNHEY and CDR2 is SMNVEV (reference sequence). J gave up 2 bases and V 2 bases, and 7 bases lay outside the gene matches. CDR3 in DNA: TGTGCCAGCAGTTTACTCCCCCGGGAGGGTCAAGAGACCCAGTACTTC. It translates to CASSLLPREGQETQYF.

The rearrangement uses TRBV19 and TRBJ2-1, with 8 bases aligning to TRBD2. The germline CDR1 and CDR2 sequences are LNHDA and SQIVND (reference sequence). The J segment lost 5 bases and the V segment lost 10 bases, leaving 13 bases of the junction unmatched. This CDR3 spans 15 amino acids. CDR3 in amino acids: CATLNLSGVNNEQFF. The CDR3 DNA follows: TGTGCCACCCTAAACCTTAGCGGGGTGAACAATGAGCAGTTCTTC.